These T cell receptor beta chains were read from a single sample in a study of blood T cell repertoires in COVID-19. TCRdb's table, derived via immunoSEQ multiplex PCR, lists solely in-frame clones and lacks some. The repertoire holds about 150,000 clones, about four fifths seen once, with around 28% in the top ten. Sequencing used peripheral blood. The origin of the receptors is a woman between 55 and 75 years old with acute or convalescent COVID-19. CDR3s include the opening cysteine and the closing phenylalanine or tryptophan. Each record gives: J gene, D gene, V gene, clone size, CDR3 length, CDR3 protein, CDR3 DNA. D genes are given only for firm matches. Only part of the rows carry a size: once, few, many, or a class if the clone is expanded.

j_gene: TRBJ1-6; d_gene: TRBD1; v_gene: TRBV9; abundance: -; len: 15; CDR3aa: CASSVGQGGGSPLHF; CDR3nt: TGTGCCAGCAGCGTCGGACAGGGCGGGGGTTCACCCCTCCACTTT
j_gene: TRBJ2-3; d_gene: -; v_gene: TRBV10-3; abundance: -; len: 15; CDR3aa: CAISDLGAGADTQYF; CDR3nt: TGTGCCATCAGTGATCTGGGGGCCGGGGCAGATACGCAGTATTTT
j_gene: TRBJ2-3; d_gene: -; v_gene: TRBV9; abundance: -; len: 12; CDR3aa: CASSVGADTQYF; CDR3nt: TGTGCCAGCAGCGTTGGGGCGGATACGCAGTATTTT
j_gene: TRBJ2-1; d_gene: -; v_gene: TRBV5-8; abundance: -; len: 15; CDR3aa: CASSLETGGYNEQFF; CDR3nt: TGTGCCAGCAGCTTGGAGACAGGAGGCTACAATGAGCAGTTCTTC
j_gene: TRBJ1-6; d_gene: -; v_gene: TRBV30; abundance: -; len: 16; CDR3aa: CAWRRPRSSYNSPLHF; CDR3nt: TGTGCCTGGAGGCGGCCTAGGAGCTCCTATAATTCACCCCTCCACTTT
j_gene: TRBJ2-5; d_gene: -; v_gene: TRBV21-1; abundance: -; len: 13; CDR3aa: CASSKVTRETQYF; CDR3nt: TGTGCCAGCAGCAAAGTAACCCGGGAGACCCAGTACTTC
j_gene: TRBJ1-6; d_gene: -; v_gene: TRBV18; abundance: -; len: 15; CDR3aa: CASSLSDSSNSPLHF; CDR3nt: TGTGCCAGCTCACTTTCCGACAGCTCTAATTCACCCCTCCACTTT
j_gene: TRBJ1-2; d_gene: -; v_gene: TRBV19; abundance: few; len: 14; CDR3aa: CASSQTGKSGGYTF; CDR3nt: TGTGCCAGTAGTCAGACCGGGAAATCAGGTGGCTACACCTTC
j_gene: TRBJ1-2; d_gene: -; v_gene: TRBV5-1; abundance: few; len: 14; CDR3aa: CASSLRASGMGYTF; CDR3nt: TGCGCCAGCAGCCTGAGGGCCTCTGGGATGGGCTACACCTTC
j_gene: TRBJ1-6; d_gene: -; v_gene: TRBV2; abundance: -; len: 12; CDR3aa: CASKRSDSPLHF; CDR3nt: TGTGCCAGCAAGCGAAGTGATTCACCCCTCCACTTT
j_gene: TRBJ2-1; d_gene: -; v_gene: TRBV6-5; abundance: -; len: 15; CDR3aa: CASNAGALSYNEQFF; CDR3nt: TGTGCCAGCAACGCGGGGGCCCTGTCCTACAATGAGCAGTTCTTC
j_gene: TRBJ1-1; d_gene: TRBD1; v_gene: TRBV19; abundance: -; len: 15; CDR3aa: CASSASTGTVTEAFF; CDR3nt: TGTGCCAGTAGTGCGTCTACCGGGACAGTAACTGAAGCTTTCTTT
j_gene: TRBJ2-5; d_gene: -; v_gene: TRBV6-5; abundance: -; len: 11; CDR3aa: CASRRQETQYF; CDR3nt: TGTGCCAGCAGGCGGCAAGAGACCCAGTACTTC
j_gene: TRBJ2-7; d_gene: -; v_gene: TRBV7-2; abundance: -; len: 13; CDR3aa: CASSLQIYYEQYF; CDR3nt: TGTGCCAGCAGCTTACAGATTTACTACGAGCAGTACTTC
j_gene: TRBJ2-4; d_gene: TRBD1; v_gene: TRBV4-1; abundance: -; len: 16; CDR3aa: CASSHYQQGVRNIQYF; CDR3nt: TGCGCCAGCAGCCATTATCAACAGGGGGTCCGGAACATTCAGTACTTC
j_gene: TRBJ2-2; d_gene: TRBD2; v_gene: TRBV28; abundance: -; len: 19; CDR3aa: CASNTAGLAGAANTGELFF; CDR3nt: TGTGCCAGCAACACCGCCGGGCTAGCGGGGGCCGCGAACACCGGGGAGCTGTTTTTT
j_gene: TRBJ2-7; d_gene: -; v_gene: TRBV5-1; abundance: -; len: 15; CDR3aa: CASSLASGLGYEQYF; CDR3nt: TGCGCCAGCAGCCTGGCCTCGGGACTGGGCTACGAGCAGTACTTC
j_gene: TRBJ1-6; d_gene: TRBD1; v_gene: TRBV11-3; abundance: -; len: 18; CDR3aa: CASSRHRGWGPDNSPLHF; CDR3nt: TGTGCCAGCAGTCGACACAGGGGATGGGGCCCTGATAATTCACCCCTCCACTTT
j_gene: TRBJ1-5; d_gene: -; v_gene: TRBV6-1; abundance: -; len: 15; CDR3aa: CASSDTAHSNQPQHF; CDR3nt: TGTGCCAGCAGTGATACAGCACATAGCAATCAGCCCCAGCATTTT
j_gene: TRBJ1-4; d_gene: -; v_gene: TRBV6-5; abundance: -; len: 14; CDR3aa: CASILGSTNEKLFF; CDR3nt: TGTGCCAGCATTCTAGGATCAACTAATGAAAAACTGTTTTTT
j_gene: TRBJ1-6; d_gene: -; v_gene: TRBV14; abundance: -; len: 10; CDR3aa: CGREGSPLHF; CDR3nt: TGTGGGAGGGAAGGGTCACCCCTCCACTTT
j_gene: TRBJ1-6; d_gene: -; v_gene: TRBV14; abundance: -; len: 15; CDR3aa: CASSQVFQGNSPLHF; CDR3nt: TGTGCCAGCAGCCAAGTTTTTCAGGGGAATTCACCCCTCCACTTT
j_gene: TRBJ2-1; d_gene: -; v_gene: TRBV5-1; abundance: -; len: 16; CDR3aa: CASSLEGGHSYNEQFF; CDR3nt: TGCGCCAGCAGCTTGGAAGGCGGACACTCCTACAATGAGCAGTTCTTC
j_gene: TRBJ2-2; d_gene: -; v_gene: TRBV5-6; abundance: -; len: 14; CDR3aa: CASSLGQGTGELFF; CDR3nt: TGTGCCAGCAGCTTGGGGCAGGGCACCGGGGAGCTGTTTTTT
j_gene: TRBJ1-2; d_gene: -; v_gene: TRBV20-1; abundance: -; len: 8; CDR3aa: CSASAYTF; CDR3nt: TGCAGTGCTAGTGCTTACACCTTC
j_gene: TRBJ2-3; d_gene: -; v_gene: TRBV12-3/TRBV12-4; abundance: once; len: 13; CDR3aa: CASSLTFTDTQYF; CDR3nt: TGTGCCAGCAGTTTGACATTCACAGATACGCAGTATTTT
j_gene: TRBJ1-1; d_gene: TRBD1; v_gene: TRBV5-1; abundance: once; len: 13; CDR3aa: CASSPRTGAEAFF; CDR3nt: TGCGCCAGCAGCCCTAGGACAGGGGCTGAAGCTTTCTTT
j_gene: TRBJ2-3; d_gene: -; v_gene: TRBV2; abundance: -; len: 14; CDR3aa: CAGKGDLSTDTQYF; CDR3nt: TGTGCCGGTAAGGGGGACCTAAGCACAGATACGCAGTATTTT
j_gene: TRBJ2-5; d_gene: TRBD2; v_gene: TRBV18; abundance: once; len: 14; CDR3aa: CASSPPPGGETQYF; CDR3nt: TGTGCCAGCTCTCCACCCCCGGGGGGAGAGACCCAGTACTTC
j_gene: TRBJ2-2; d_gene: -; v_gene: TRBV5-1; abundance: -; len: 11; CDR3aa: CASQGPGELFF; CDR3nt: TGCGCCAGCCAGGGCCCCGGGGAGCTGTTTTTT
j_gene: TRBJ1-5; d_gene: TRBD1; v_gene: TRBV5-1; abundance: -; len: 15; CDR3aa: CASSLAPGGGQPQHF; CDR3nt: TGCGCCAGCAGCTTGGCACCAGGGGGAGGTCAGCCCCAGCATTTT
j_gene: TRBJ2-5; d_gene: -; v_gene: TRBV6-5; abundance: -; len: 15; CDR3aa: CASRPLRLGGETQYF; CDR3nt: TGTGCCAGCAGGCCGCTACGACTAGGTGGAGAGACCCAGTACTTC
j_gene: TRBJ1-1; d_gene: TRBD1; v_gene: TRBV5-4; abundance: -; len: 15; CDR3aa: CASSLGGQGDAEAFF; CDR3nt: TGTGCCAGCAGCTTGGGAGGACAGGGGGACGCTGAAGCTTTCTTT
j_gene: TRBJ2-1; d_gene: -; v_gene: TRBV5-1; abundance: -; len: 14; CDR3aa: CASSLPLSYNEQFF; CDR3nt: TGCGCCAGCAGCTTGCCTCTCTCCTACAATGAGCAGTTCTTC
j_gene: TRBJ2-7; d_gene: -; v_gene: TRBV2; abundance: once; len: 15; CDR3aa: CASSEIVSPLYEQYF; CDR3nt: TGTGCCAGCAGTGAAATCGTTAGTCCCCTCTACGAGCAGTACTTC
j_gene: TRBJ2-3; d_gene: TRBD2; v_gene: TRBV6-6; abundance: -; len: 14; CDR3aa: CAISSGGSTDTQYF; CDR3nt: TGTGCCATCTCTAGCGGGGGGAGCACAGATACGCAGTATTTT
j_gene: TRBJ1-2; d_gene: TRBD1; v_gene: TRBV20-1; abundance: -; len: 15; CDR3aa: CSASDPGQGGLGYTF; CDR3nt: TGCAGTGCTAGTGATCCGGGACAGGGAGGTTTGGGCTACACCTTC
j_gene: TRBJ2-7; d_gene: -; v_gene: TRBV9; abundance: -; len: 13; CDR3aa: CASSARTGVVQYF; CDR3nt: TGTGCCAGCAGCGCCCGGACTGGGGTAGTGCAGTACTTC
j_gene: TRBJ1-3; d_gene: -; v_gene: TRBV6-5; abundance: -; len: 15; CDR3aa: CASSYSRFSGNTIYF; CDR3nt: TGTGCCAGCAGTTACTCACGGTTCTCTGGAAACACCATATATTTT
j_gene: TRBJ1-2; d_gene: -; v_gene: TRBV5-8; abundance: few; len: 15; CDR3aa: CASSLDLAGSYGYTF; CDR3nt: TGTGCCAGCAGCTTGGATTTGGCCGGGAGCTATGGCTACACCTTC
j_gene: TRBJ1-2; d_gene: TRBD1; v_gene: TRBV6-5; abundance: -; len: 14; CDR3aa: CASSYTGTAAVSTF; CDR3nt: TGTGCCAGCAGTTACACTGGGACAGCCGCGGTGAGCACCTTC
j_gene: TRBJ2-2; d_gene: TRBD2; v_gene: TRBV11-2; abundance: -; len: 16; CDR3aa: CASSLDVLAGTGELFF; CDR3nt: TGTGCCAGCAGCTTAGATGTCCTAGCGGGCACCGGGGAGCTGTTTTTT
j_gene: TRBJ1-1; d_gene: -; v_gene: TRBV19; abundance: -; len: 14; CDR3aa: CASTSQGLISEAFF; CDR3nt: TGTGCCAGTACTAGTCAGGGTTTAATTTCTGAAGCTTTCTTT